These 4 T cell receptor beta chains were sequenced from one sample in a study of T cells after yellow fever vaccination. TCRdb reprocessed the 5' RACE reads via MiXCR and lists one record per CDR3 protein. Of about 230,000 distinct CDR3 sequences in the sample, around 6.7% were seen once. The starting material was CD4+ T cells sorted from PBMCs, obtained on the day of the yellow fever booster vaccination. The origin of the receptors is a man aged 25 to 40 who received the YFV17D yellow fever vaccine.

This clonotype was detected many times. The chain couples TRBV27 to TRBJ2-1; 7 bases map to TRBD2. J lost 4 bases, V lost 6 bases, and 3 bases had no gene match. Germline-derived CDR1 and CDR2 are MNHEY and SMNVEV (reference sequence). CDR3 size: 13 residues. The CDR3 sequence is CASRKREYNEQFF. The CDR3 nucleotides read TGTGCCAGCAGAAAGCGGGAATACAATGAGCAGTTCTTC.

The V gene is TRBV3-1, the J gene TRBJ2-3, with 8 bases fitting TRBD1. Germline V gives CDR1 LGHDT, CDR2 YNNKEL (reference sequence). This CDR3 region has 18 residues. Germline trimming cut 1 base from V and 0 bases from J; bases unmatched to any gene: 9. The CDR3 DNA is TGTGCCAGCAGCCAAGGTTTAGGACAGGGCTTGAGCACAGATACGCAGTATTTT. Amino acids: CASSQGLGQGLSTDTQYF.

The chain uses TRBV20-1 and TRBJ2-2, with 9 bases lining up with TRBD2. The CDR3 contains 16 residues. Per germline, CDR1 DFQATT and CDR2 SNEGSKA (reference sequence). Trimming at V came to 5 bases and at J to 6 bases, leaving 13 bases not matched to a gene. CDR3 protein: CSAPRGGRAFPGELFF. CDR3 DNA sequence: TGCAGTGCTCCCCGGGGCGGGAGGGCCTTTCCCGGGGAGCTGTTTTTT.

Ten or more counts support this clonotype. The rearrangement uses TRBV5-1 and TRBJ2-5, with TRBD1 as a possible D gene (6 bases). The CDR3 contains 15 residues. V lost 5 bases, J lost 0 bases, and 14 bases lay in between. CDR1 and CDR2 from the germline V gene are SGHRS and YFSETQ. CDR3 sequence: CASSKGQLNQETQYF. The DNA for the CDR3 is TGCGCCAGCAGTAAAGGACAGTTGAACCAAGAGACCCAGTACTTC.